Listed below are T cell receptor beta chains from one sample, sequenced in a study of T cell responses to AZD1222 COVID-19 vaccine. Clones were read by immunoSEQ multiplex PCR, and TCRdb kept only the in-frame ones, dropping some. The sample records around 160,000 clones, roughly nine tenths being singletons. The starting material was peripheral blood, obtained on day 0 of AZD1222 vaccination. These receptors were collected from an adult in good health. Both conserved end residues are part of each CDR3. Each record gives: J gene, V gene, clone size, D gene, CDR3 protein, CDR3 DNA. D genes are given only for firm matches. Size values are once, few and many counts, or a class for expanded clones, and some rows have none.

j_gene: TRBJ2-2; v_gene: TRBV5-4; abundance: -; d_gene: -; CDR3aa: CATRSNTGELFF; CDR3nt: TGTGCCACGCGTTCGAACACCGGGGAGCTGTTTTTT
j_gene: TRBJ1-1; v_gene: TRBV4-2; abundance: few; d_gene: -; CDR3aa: CASSQGPETEAFF; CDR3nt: TGTGCCAGCAGCCAAGGGCCGGAGACTGAAGCTTTCTTT
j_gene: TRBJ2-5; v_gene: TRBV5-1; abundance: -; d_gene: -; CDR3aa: CASSLSGRAETQYF; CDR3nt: TGCGCCAGCAGCTTGTCCGGGAGAGCAGAGACCCAGTACTTC
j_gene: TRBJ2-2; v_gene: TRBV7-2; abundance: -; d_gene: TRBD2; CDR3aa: CASSLPSGGRHTGELFF; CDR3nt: TGTGCCAGCAGCTTACCTAGCGGGGGCCGACACACCGGGGAGCTGTTTTTT
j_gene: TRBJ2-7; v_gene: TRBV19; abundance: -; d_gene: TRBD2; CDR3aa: CASSPRSGATSYEQYF; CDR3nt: TGTGCCAGTAGTCCCAGGAGCGGGGCCACCTCCTACGAGCAGTACTTC
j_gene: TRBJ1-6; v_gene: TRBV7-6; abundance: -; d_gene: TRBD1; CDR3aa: CASSQRTGGTLHF; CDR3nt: TGTGCCAGCAGCCAGAGGACAGGGGGCACCCTCCACTTT
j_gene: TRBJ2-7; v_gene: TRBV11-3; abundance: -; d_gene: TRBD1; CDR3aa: CASSRINRDSSLEQYF; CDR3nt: TGTGCCAGCAGCCGAATCAACCGGGACAGCTCTCTAGAGCAGTACTTC
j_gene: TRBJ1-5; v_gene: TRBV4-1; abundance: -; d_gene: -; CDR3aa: CASSQEGAPGQPQHF; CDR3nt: TGCGCCAGCAGCCAAGAAGGGGCCCCGGGTCAGCCCCAGCATTTT
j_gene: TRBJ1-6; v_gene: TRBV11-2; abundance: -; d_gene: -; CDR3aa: CASSSWTSENSPLHF; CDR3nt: TGTGCCAGCAGCTCGTGGACATCAGAAAATTCACCCCTCCACTTT
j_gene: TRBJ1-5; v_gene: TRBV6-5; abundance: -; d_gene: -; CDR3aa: CASRLREGNQPQHF; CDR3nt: TGTGCCAGCAGACTCAGGGAGGGCAATCAGCCCCAGCATTTT
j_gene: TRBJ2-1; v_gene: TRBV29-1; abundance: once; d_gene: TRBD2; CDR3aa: CSVELAGIYEQFF; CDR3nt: TGCAGCGTTGAGCTAGCGGGAATTTATGAGCAGTTCTTC
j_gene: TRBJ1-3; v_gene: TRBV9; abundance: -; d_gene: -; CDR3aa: CASSPRMTEGSSGNTIYF; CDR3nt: TGTGCCAGCAGCCCGCGTATGACGGAGGGGAGCTCTGGAAACACCATATATTTT
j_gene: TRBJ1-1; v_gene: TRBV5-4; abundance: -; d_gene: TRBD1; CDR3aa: CASSTQGAGNTEAFF; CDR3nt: TGTGCCAGCAGCACACAGGGGGCAGGGAACACTGAAGCTTTCTTT
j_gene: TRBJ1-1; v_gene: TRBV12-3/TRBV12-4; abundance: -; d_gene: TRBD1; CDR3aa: CASSYRGEAFF; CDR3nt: TGTGCCAGCAGCTACAGGGGAGAAGCTTTCTTT
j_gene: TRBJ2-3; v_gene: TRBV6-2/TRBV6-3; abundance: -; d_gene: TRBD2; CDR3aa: CASSYGASGLTDTQYF; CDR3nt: TGTGCCAGCAGTTACGGGGCTAGCGGACTCACAGATACGCAGTATTTT
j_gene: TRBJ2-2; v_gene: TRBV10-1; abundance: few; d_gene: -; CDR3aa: CASSRGMNTGELFF; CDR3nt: TGCGCCAGTTCGAGGGGGATGAACACCGGGGAGCTGTTTTTT
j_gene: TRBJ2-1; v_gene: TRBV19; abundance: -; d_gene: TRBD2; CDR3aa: CASSNRLPAGGRNEQFF; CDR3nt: TGTGCCAGTAGTAACCGCTTGCCCGCGGGGGGTCGGAATGAGCAGTTCTTC
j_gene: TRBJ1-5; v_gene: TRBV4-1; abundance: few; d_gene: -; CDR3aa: CASSQEFFSSNQPQHF; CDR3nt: TGCGCCAGCAGCCAAGAATTCTTCTCGTCCAATCAGCCCCAGCATTTT
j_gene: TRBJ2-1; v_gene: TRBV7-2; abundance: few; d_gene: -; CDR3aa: CASSPQGTNNEQFF; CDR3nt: TGTGCCAGCAGCCCCCAGGGGACGAACAATGAGCAGTTCTTC
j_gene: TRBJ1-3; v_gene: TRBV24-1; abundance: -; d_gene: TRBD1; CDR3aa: CATSDFNRDSTLSGNTIYF; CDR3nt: TGTGCCACCAGTGATTTTAATCGGGACAGCACTCTTTCTGGAAACACCATATATTTT
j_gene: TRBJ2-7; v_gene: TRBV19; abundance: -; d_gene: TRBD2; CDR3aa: CASSIRSSGRGSYEQYF; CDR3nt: TGTGCCAGTAGTATTCGTTCTAGCGGGAGGGGTTCCTACGAGCAGTACTTC
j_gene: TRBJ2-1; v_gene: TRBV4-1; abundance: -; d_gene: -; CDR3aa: CASSQDPSVSYNEQFF; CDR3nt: TGCGCCAGCAGCCAAGACCCTAGCGTATCCTACAATGAGCAGTTCTTC
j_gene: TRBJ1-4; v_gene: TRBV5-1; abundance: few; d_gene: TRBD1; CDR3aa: CASSLVGQGNEKLFF; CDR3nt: TGCGCCAGCAGCTTGGTTGGACAGGGGAATGAAAAACTGTTTTTT
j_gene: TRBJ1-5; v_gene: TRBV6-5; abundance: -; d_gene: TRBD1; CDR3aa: CASSTNRGSQPQHF; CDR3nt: TGTGCCAGCAGTACAAACAGGGGATCCCAGCCCCAGCATTTT
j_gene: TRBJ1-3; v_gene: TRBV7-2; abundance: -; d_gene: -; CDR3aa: CASSLVDSPGNTIYF; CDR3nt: TGTGCCAGCAGCTTAGTGGACAGTCCCGGAAACACCATATATTTT
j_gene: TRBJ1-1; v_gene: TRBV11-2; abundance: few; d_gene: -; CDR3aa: CASSLDRGVRQAFF; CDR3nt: TGTGCCAGCAGCTTAGATCGAGGCGTCCGGCAGGCTTTCTTT
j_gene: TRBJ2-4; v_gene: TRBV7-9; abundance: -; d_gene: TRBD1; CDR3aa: CASSLATGYQYF; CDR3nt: TGTGCCAGCAGCTTAGCGACAGGGTATCAGTACTTC
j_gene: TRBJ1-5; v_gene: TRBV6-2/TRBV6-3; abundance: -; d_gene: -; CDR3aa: CASSYSGDLGFQGNSQHF; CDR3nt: TGTGCCAGCAGTTACTCAGGGGATCTTGGGTTCCAGGGTAACTCCCAGCATTTT
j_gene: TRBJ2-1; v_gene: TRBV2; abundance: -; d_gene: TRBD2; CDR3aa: CASRWTSGPYNEQFF; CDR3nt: TGTGCCAGCAGATGGACTAGCGGACCGTACAATGAGCAGTTCTTC
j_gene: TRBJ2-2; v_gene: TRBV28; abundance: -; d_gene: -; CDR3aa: CASKPQGIGELFF; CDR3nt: TGTGCCAGCAAACCGCAGGGAATCGGGGAGCTGTTTTTT
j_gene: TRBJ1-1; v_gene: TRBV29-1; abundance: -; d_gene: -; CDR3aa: CSWAQARQAFF; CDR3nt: TGCAGCTGGGCCCAGGCGAGGCAAGCTTTCTTT
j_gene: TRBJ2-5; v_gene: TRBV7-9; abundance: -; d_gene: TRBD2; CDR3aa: CASSLQRDETQYF; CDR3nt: TGTGCCAGCAGCTTACAGCGGGACGAGACCCAGTACTTC
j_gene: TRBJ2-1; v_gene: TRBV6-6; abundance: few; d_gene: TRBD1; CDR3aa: CASSGTGATNEQFF; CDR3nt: TGTGCCAGCAGTGGGACAGGGGCTACCAATGAGCAGTTCTTC
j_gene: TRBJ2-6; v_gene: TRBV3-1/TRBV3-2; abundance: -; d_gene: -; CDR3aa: CASSQRGAVRGNVLTF; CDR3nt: TGTGCCAGCAGCCAAAGGGGCGCGGTGCGTGGCAACGTCCTGACTTTC
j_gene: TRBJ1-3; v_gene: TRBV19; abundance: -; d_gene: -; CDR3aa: CASSTRGNTIYF; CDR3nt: TGTGCCAGTAGCACCCGAGGAAACACCATATATTTT
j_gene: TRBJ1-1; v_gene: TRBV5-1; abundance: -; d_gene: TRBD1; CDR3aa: CASSEGQLYTEAFF; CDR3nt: TGCGCCAGCAGCGAGGGACAGCTTTACACTGAAGCTTTCTTT
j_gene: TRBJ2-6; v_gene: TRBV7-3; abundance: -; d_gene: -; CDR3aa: CASSLSTVRANVLTF; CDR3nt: TGTGCCAGCAGCTTATCGACAGTGCGGGCCAACGTCCTGACTTTC
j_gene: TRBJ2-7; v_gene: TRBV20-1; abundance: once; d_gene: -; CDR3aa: CSASNYYEQYF; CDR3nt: TGCAGTGCTAGCAATTATTACGAGCAGTACTTC
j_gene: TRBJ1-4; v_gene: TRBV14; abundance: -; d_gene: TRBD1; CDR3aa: CASSQGQGRKKLFF; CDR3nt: TGTGCCAGCAGCCAAGGACAGGGACGGAAGAAACTGTTTTTT
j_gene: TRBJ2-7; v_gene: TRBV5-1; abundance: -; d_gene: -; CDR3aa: CASSLAPDREQYF; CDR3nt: TGCGCCAGCAGCTTGGCCCCGGACCGCGAGCAGTACTTC